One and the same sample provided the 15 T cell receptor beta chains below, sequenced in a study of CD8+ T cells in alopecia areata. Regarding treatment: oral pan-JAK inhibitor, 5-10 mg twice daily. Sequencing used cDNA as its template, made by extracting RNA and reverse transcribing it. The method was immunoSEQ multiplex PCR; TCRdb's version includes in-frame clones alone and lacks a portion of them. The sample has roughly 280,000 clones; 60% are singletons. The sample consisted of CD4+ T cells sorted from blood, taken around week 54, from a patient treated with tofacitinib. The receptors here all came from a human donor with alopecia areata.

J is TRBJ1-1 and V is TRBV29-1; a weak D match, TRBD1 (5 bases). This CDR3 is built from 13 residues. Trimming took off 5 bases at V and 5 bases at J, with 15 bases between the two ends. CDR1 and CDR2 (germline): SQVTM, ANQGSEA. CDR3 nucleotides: TGCAGCGTTACGCGGGGACCAGGAACTGAAGCTTTCTTT. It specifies CSVTRGPGTEAFF.

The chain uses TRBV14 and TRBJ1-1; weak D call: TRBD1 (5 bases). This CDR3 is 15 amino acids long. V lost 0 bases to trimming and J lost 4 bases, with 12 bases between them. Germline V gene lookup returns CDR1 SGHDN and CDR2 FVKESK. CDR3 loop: CASSQDRVGGTEAFF. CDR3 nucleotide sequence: TGTGCCAGCAGCCAAGATCGGGTGGGGGGCACTGAAGCTTTCTTT.

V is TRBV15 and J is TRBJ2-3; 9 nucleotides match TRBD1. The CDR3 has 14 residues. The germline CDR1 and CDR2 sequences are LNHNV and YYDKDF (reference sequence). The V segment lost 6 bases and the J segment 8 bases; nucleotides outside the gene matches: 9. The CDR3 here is CATSPGQGVGTQYF. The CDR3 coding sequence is TGTGCCACCAGTCCGGGACAGGGAGTTGGTACGCAGTATTTT.

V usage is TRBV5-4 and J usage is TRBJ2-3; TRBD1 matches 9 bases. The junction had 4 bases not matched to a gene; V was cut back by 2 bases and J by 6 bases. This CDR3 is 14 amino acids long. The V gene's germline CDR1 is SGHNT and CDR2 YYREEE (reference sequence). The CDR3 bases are TGTGCCAGCAGCTTTGGACAGGGGACTGATACGCAGTATTTT. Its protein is CASSFGQGTDTQYF. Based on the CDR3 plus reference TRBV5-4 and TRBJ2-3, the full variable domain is ETGVTQSPTHLIKTRGQQVTLRCSSQSGHNTVSWYQQALGQGPQFIFQYYREEENGRGNFPPRFSGLQFPNYSSELNVNALELDDSALYLCASSFGQGTDTQYFGPGTRLTVL.

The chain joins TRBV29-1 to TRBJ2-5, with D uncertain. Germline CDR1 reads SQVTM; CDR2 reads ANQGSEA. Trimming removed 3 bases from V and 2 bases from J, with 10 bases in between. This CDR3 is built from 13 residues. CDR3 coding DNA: TGCAGCGTTGACCCGACTCGACAAGAGACCCAGTACTTC. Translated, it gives CSVDPTRQETQYF. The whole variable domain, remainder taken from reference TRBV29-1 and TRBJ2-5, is SAVISQKPSRDICQRGTSLTIQCQVDSQVTMMFWYRQQPGQSLTLIATANQGSEATYESGFVIDKFPISRPNLTFSTLTVSNMSPEDSSIYLCSVDPTRQETQYFGPGTRLLVL.

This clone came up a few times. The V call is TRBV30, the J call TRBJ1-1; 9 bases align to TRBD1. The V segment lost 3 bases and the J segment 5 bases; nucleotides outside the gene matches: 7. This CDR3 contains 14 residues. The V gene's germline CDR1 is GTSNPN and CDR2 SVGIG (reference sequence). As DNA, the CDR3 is TGTGCCTGGAGCGATACAGGGGGCTGGACTGAAGCTTTCTTT. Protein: CAWSDTGGWTEAFF.

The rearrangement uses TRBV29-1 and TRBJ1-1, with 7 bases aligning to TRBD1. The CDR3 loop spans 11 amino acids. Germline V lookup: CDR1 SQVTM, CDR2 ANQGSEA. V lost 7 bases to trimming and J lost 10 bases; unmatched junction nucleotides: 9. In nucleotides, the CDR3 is TGCAGCGCCAGGACAGGCCGTGGAGCTTTCTTT. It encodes CSARTGRGAFF.

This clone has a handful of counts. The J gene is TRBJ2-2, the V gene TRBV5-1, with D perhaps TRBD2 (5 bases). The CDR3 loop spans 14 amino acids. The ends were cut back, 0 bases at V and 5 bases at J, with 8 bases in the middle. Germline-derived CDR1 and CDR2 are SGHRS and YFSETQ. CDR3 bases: TGCGCCAGCAGCTTGGGAGGGCGGACCGGGGAGCTGTTTTTT. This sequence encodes CASSLGGRTGELFF.

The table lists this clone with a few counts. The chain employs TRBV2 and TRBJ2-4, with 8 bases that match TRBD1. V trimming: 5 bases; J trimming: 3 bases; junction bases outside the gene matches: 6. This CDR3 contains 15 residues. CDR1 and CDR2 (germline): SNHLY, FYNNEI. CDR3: CASSPDRAGKNIQYF. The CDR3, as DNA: TGTGCCAGCAGTCCGGACAGGGCGGGCAAAAACATTCAGTACTTC.

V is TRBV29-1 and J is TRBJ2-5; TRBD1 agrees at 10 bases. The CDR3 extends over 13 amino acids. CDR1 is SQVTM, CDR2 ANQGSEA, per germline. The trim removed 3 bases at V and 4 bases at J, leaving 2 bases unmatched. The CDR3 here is CSVEGQGLETQYF. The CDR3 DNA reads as TGCAGCGTTGAGGGACAGGGGTTAGAGACCCAGTACTTC.

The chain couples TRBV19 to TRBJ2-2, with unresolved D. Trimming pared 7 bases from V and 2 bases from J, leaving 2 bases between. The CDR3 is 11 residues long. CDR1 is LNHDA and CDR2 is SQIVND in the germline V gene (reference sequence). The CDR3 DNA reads TGTGCCAGTAAAAACACCGGGGAGCTGTTTTTT. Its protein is CASKNTGELFF.

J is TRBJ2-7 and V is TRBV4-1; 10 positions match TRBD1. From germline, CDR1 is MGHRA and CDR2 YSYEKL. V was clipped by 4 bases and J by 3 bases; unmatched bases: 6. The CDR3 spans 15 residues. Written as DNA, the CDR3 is TGCGCCAGCAGCCTAGGGACAGGGGAAATCTACGAGCAGTACTTC. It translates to CASSLGTGEIYEQYF.

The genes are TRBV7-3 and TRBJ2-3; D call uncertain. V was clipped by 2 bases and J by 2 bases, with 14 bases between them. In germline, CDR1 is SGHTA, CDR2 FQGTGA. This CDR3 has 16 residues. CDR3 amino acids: CASSLGSISLTDTQYF. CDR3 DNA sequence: TGTGCCAGCAGCTTAGGATCAATCTCGCTCACAGATACGCAGTATTTT.

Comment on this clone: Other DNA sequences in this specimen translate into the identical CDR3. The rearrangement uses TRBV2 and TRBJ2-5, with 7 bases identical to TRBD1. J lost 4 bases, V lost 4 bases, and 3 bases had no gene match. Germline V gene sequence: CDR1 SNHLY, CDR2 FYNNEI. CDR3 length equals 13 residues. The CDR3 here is CASSVNRGETQYF. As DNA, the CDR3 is TGTGCCAGCAGTGTGAACAGGGGAGAGACCCAGTACTTC. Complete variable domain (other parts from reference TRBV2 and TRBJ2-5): EPEVTQTPSHQVTQMGQEVILRCVPISNHLYFYWYRQILGQKVEFLVSFYNNEISEKSEIFDDQFSVERPDGSNFTLKIRSTKLEDSAMYFCASSVNRGETQYFGPGTRLLVL.

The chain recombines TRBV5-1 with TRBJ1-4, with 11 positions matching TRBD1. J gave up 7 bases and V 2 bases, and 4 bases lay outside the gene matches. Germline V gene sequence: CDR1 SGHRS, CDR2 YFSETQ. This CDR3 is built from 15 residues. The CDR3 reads CASSFGGTGGEKLFF. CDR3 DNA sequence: TGCGCCAGCAGCTTCGGCGGGACAGGGGGTGAAAAACTGTTTTTT.